Listed here are 16 T cell receptor beta chains from one sample, sequenced in a study of beta chain features in type 1 diabetes (dated by TCRdb to between 2018 and 2020). Libraries were prepared through the immunoSEQ multiplex PCR assay. The entire isolated RNA was reverse transcribed using the High Capacity cDNA Reverse Transcription Kit, and thus expressed TCRB transcripts were sequenced. Entries here come from immuneACCESS through TCRdb and include only in-frame sequences with V and J called. Some clones fail to appear in such tables; in the studies checked, an unresolved V gene covers under half of the shortfall, and the cause of the remainder is unknown. The sample table contains hundreds of thousands of clones; only one count was recorded for around 15% of them. In total, the top ten clones hold about 0.086% of the sample. Sequencing was done on a sample of naive CD4+ T cells from blood. The intended sense of this specimen's cell subset or site label: true naive CD4+ T cells. The receptors originated from a man between 18 and 29 years old in good health.

The gene calls are TRBV19 and TRBJ1-2; a weak D match, TRBD1 (5 bases). This CDR3 has 15 amino acids. Trimming took 7 bases from V and 6 from J, leaving 21 bases between them. CDR1 is LNHDA, CDR2 SQIVND, per germline (reference sequence). The CDR3, as DNA: TGTGCCAGTACCCCATGGGGCAGGGCGGATGATGGCTACACCTTC. Translation: CASTPWGRADDGYTF.

The J gene is TRBJ1-6, the V gene TRBV28; 9 bases are shared with TRBD1. The CDR3 totals 15 residues. Trimming at V came to 6 bases and at J to 9 bases, leaving 9 bases not matched to a gene. Germline V gene lookup returns CDR1 MDHEN and CDR2 SYDVKM. The CDR3 sequence is CASSSPTGGISPLHF. The CDR3 nucleotides read TGTGCCAGCAGCTCCCCGACAGGGGGTATTTCACCCCTCCACTTT. Looking up the rest from reference TRBV28 and TRBJ1-6 gives the full variable domain: DVKVTQSSRYLVKRTGEKVFLECVQDMDHENMFWYRQDPGLGLRLIYFSYDVKMKEKGDIPEGYSVSREKKERFSLILESASTNQTSMYLCASSSPTGGISPLHFGNGTRLTVT.

This clone turned up a few times. The V and J genes are TRBV14 and TRBJ2-1, with TRBD1 matching over 7 bases. Germline CDR1 and CDR2: SGHDN and FVKESK. V shed 2 bases, J shed 3 bases, and the junction held 7 bases outside the gene matches. The CDR3 length is 16 residues. This chain's CDR3 is CASSQYRDRDYNEQFF. In DNA, the CDR3 is TGTGCCAGCAGCCAATACCGGGACAGAGACTACAATGAGCAGTTCTTC. Combining the CDR3 with reference TRBV14 and TRBJ2-1 gives the whole variable domain EAGVTQFPSHSVIEKGQTVTLRCDPISGHDNLYWYRRVMGKEIKFLLHFVKESKQDESGMPNNRFLAERTGGTYSTLKVQPAELEDSGVYFCASSQYRDRDYNEQFFGPGTRLTVL.

The chain uses TRBV5-4 and TRBJ2-1; D might be TRBD1 or TRBD2, each matching 5 bases. CDR1 and CDR2 (germline): SGHNT, YYREEE (reference sequence). V was shortened by 5 bases and J by 4 bases, with 10 bases between the two germline ends. This CDR3 is 13 amino acids long. The CDR3 nucleotides are TGTGCCAGCAGAACCGGGACGTACAATGAGCAGTTCTTC. It codes for CASRTGTYNEQFF. Together with reference TRBV5-4 and TRBJ2-1, the CDR3 gives the full variable domain: ETGVTQSPTHLIKTRGQQVTLRCSSQSGHNTVSWYQQALGQGPQFIFQYYREEENGRGNFPPRFSGLQFPNYSSELNVNALELDDSALYLCASRTGTYNEQFFGPGTRLTVL.

The rearrangement uses TRBV19 and TRBJ2-5; the D is unclear. V was cut by 6 bases and J by 3 bases, with 14 bases left in between. CDR3 length equals 14 residues. Germline values: CDR1 LNHDA, CDR2 SQIVND (reference sequence). The CDR3 sequence is CASRSSGVKETQYF. CDR3 bases: TGTGCCAGTAGGTCATCGGGTGTTAAAGAGACCCAGTACTTC.

This clone turned up a few times. The sample has other DNA sequences that encode this CDR3 too. CDR3: CASSPGQGAGDTQYF. In nucleotides, the CDR3 is TGTGCCAGCTCACCAGGACAGGGGGCCGGAGATACGCAGTATTTT. J is TRBJ2-3 and V is TRBV18; 11 bases align to TRBD1. The J segment lost 5 bases and the V segment lost 2 bases, leaving 3 bases of the junction unmatched. Germline loops: CDR1 KGHSH, CDR2 LQKENI. The CDR3 runs to 15 residues.

The gene calls are TRBV18 and TRBJ2-7; 9 bases line up with TRBD1. Germline CDR1 and CDR2: KGHSH and LQKENI. Trimming cost V 2 bases and J 6 bases; bases outside gene matches: 11. The CDR3 contains 16 residues. For the CDR3, the DNA is TGTGCCAGCTCACCATACGCACAGGGGGCACGGGTCGAGCAGTACTTC. Translating it yields CASSPYAQGARVEQYF. Full variable domain (outside the CDR3, taken from reference TRBV18 and TRBJ2-7): NAGVMQNPRHLVRRRGQEARLRCSPMKGHSHVYWYRQLPEEGLKFMVYLQKENIIDESGMPKERFSAEFPKEGPSILRIQQVVRGDSAAYFCASSPYAQGARVEQYFGPGTRLTVT.

CDR3 bases: TGTGCCACCAGCAGGCATAGAGGGACGCGAGGCACCGGGGAGCTGTTTTTT. Translating gives CATSRHRGTRGTGELFF. V usage is TRBV15 and J usage is TRBJ2-2, with D perhaps assigned TRBD1 or TRBD2 (5 bases each). Germline CDR1 LNHNV, CDR2 YYDKDF (reference sequence). This CDR3 is built from 17 residues. Between the trimmed V and J ends, which lost 3 bases and 4 bases, there was a span of 18 bases.

This clone has just a few counts. V gene TRBV4-3 combines with J gene TRBJ2-7; possibly TRBD2 for D (6 bases). The CDR3 is 13 residues long. The germline V gene has CDR1 LGHNA and CDR2 YSLEER. V lost 4 bases to trimming and J lost 4 bases, with 11 bases between them. The DNA for the CDR3 is TGCGCCAGCAGCCTCGGGACTCAGTACGAGCAGTACTTC. Protein product: CASSLGTQYEQYF.

This chain joins TRBV6-6 and TRBJ1-2; tentatively, D is TRBD1 (5 bases). The length of the CDR3 is 13 residues. Per germline, CDR1 MNHNY and CDR2 SVGAGI (reference sequence). Trimming removed 4 bases from V and 5 bases from J, with 11 bases in between. CDR3 coding DNA: TGTGCCAGCAGTTTACAGGAGGAATATGGCTACACCTTC. The encoded protein is CASSLQEEYGYTF.

This clone was detected a few times. The chain is built from TRBV19 and TRBJ2-2; maybe TRBD2 (5 bases). Germline CDR1 and CDR2: LNHDA and SQIVND (reference sequence). Trimming took 6 bases from V and 0 from J, leaving 11 bases between them. The CDR3 has 15 amino acids. The CDR3 DNA reads TGTGCCAGTAGCCTCTCCGGGACGAACACCGGGGAGCTGTTTTTT. Amino acid sequence: CASSLSGTNTGELFF. Full variable domain (rest looked up from reference TRBV19 and TRBJ2-2): DGGITQSPKYLFRKEGQNVTLSCEQNLNHDAMYWYRQDPGQGLRLIYYSQIVNDFQKGDIAEGYSVSREKKESFPLTVTSAQKNPTAFYLCASSLSGTNTGELFFGEGSRLTVL.

The chain recombines TRBV4-2 with TRBJ2-5, with TRBD1 matching 7 bases. V shed 0 bases, J shed 1 base, and the junction held 5 bases outside the gene matches. CDR3 size: 16 residues. Germline values: CDR1 LGHNA, CDR2 YNFKEQ. CDR3 in amino acids: CASSQEGAGGQETQYF. The CDR3 DNA is TGTGCCAGCAGCCAAGAAGGGGCAGGGGGCCAAGAGACCCAGTACTTC.

The chain employs TRBV19 and TRBJ2-7; 8 bases fit TRBD1. The CDR3 spans 13 residues. Germline V gene lookup returns CDR1 LNHDA and CDR2 SQIVND (reference sequence). V gave up 4 bases and J gave up 2 bases; unmatched junction bases: 1. The CDR3 DNA is TGTGCCAGTAGTAAGGACAGGGCCTACGAGCAGTACTTC. Protein sequence: CASSKDRAYEQYF.

This clone was detected only a few times. The chain uses TRBV28 and TRBJ2-4; D assignment may be TRBD1 or TRBD2 (6 bases each). This CDR3 is 17 amino acids long. Germline loops: CDR1 MDHEN, CDR2 SYDVKM. Trimming shortened V by 5 bases and J by 0 bases, and 17 bases separated the two germline ends. DNA for the CDR3: TGTGCCAGCAGTCTAGGGGGGAAAACTTTAGCCAAAAACATTCAGTACTTC. Its translation is CASSLGGKTLAKNIQYF.

The chain has TRBV12-5 and TRBJ2-1; 9 bases line up with TRBD2. CDR1 LGHNT and CDR2 FRNRAP come from the germline V gene. This CDR3 contains 16 residues. J gave up 3 bases and V 4 bases, and 7 bases lay outside the gene matches. This CDR3 is CASGSYGTSYYNEQFF. CDR3 nucleotide sequence: TGTGCTAGTGGTTCCTACGGGACTAGCTACTACAATGAGCAGTTCTTC.

This rearrangement joins TRBV9 to TRBJ2-4; 11 nucleotides match TRBD2. CDR1 and CDR2 from the germline V gene are SGDLS and YYNGEE. The CDR3 consists of 16 residues. The trim removed 0 bases at V and 8 bases at J, leaving 7 bases unmatched. CDR3 region: CASSVGLAGGYDIQYF. The CDR3, as DNA: TGTGCCAGCAGCGTAGGGCTAGCGGGAGGTTATGACATTCAGTACTTC.